The 29 T cell receptor beta chains listed next were all sequenced from one sample in a study of siplizumab effects on memory and regulatory T cells (dated by TCRdb to about 2019). The library relied on the immunoSEQ multiplex PCR assay. TCRdb limited this immuneACCESS table to in-frame rearrangements with V and J called. A share of clones is missing; checked studies link under half to unresolved V genes, and the rest is unexplained. Present in this sample are about 100,000 clones, approximately 94% of which were seen just once. Roughly 0.62% of the sample belongs to the ten largest clones. The specimen sequenced was Tregs sorted from blood. The receptor set was obtained from a human donor in good health.

The CDR3 region has the DNA TGCGCCAGCAGCCCGCGGACAGGGGTAAATAATGAGCAGTTCTTC. It yields the protein CASSPRTGVNNEQFF. The rearrangement joins TRBV5-1 to TRBJ2-1; 9 positions agree with TRBD1. The CDR3 has 15 amino acids. Germline CDR1 is SGHRS and CDR2 is YFSETQ. The V segment lost 4 bases and the J segment 7 bases; nucleotides outside the gene matches: 9.

CDR3 DNA sequence: TGTGCCAGCAGCTTAGCTCCCGGGACTCACTACAATGAGCAGTTCTTC. Protein product: CASSLAPGTHYNEQFF. The J gene is TRBJ2-1, the V gene TRBV11-2; D possibly corresponds to TRBD2 (6 bases). Germline CDR1 SGHAT, CDR2 FQNNGV. The CDR3 covers 16 residues. V was cut by 1 base and J by 3 bases, with 13 bases left in between.

This chain links TRBV11-2 with TRBJ2-5; the D is unclear. In germline, CDR1 is SGHAT, CDR2 FQNNGV. The V gene lost 8 bases and the J gene lost 0 bases, with 13 bases spanning the gap. This CDR3 has 14 amino acids. The CDR3 nucleotides are TGTGCCAGCCGGGCTGCCTCTTACCAAGAGACCCAGTACTTC. Translating gives CASRAASYQETQYF.

This chain joins TRBV6-1 and TRBJ2-2; D is unresolved. V was trimmed by 6 bases and J by 5 bases, leaving 4 bases between them. The CDR3 spans 11 residues. Germline CDR1 and CDR2: MNHNS and SASEGT. Here the CDR3 reads CASRGTGELFF. The CDR3 nucleotides read TGTGCCAGCAGAGGTACCGGGGAGCTGTTTTTT.

The chain employs TRBV10-3 and TRBJ2-3; 8 bases agree with TRBD2. Germline values: CDR1 ENHRY, CDR2 SYGVKD. With V trimmed by 6 bases and J by 3 bases, 5 bases remained unmatched. The CDR3 totals 14 residues. The chain's CDR3 is CAIRGLEATDTQYF. As DNA, the CDR3 is TGTGCCATCAGGGGACTAGAGGCGACAGATACGCAGTATTTT.

The chain has TRBV14 and TRBJ2-5; D tentatively fits TRBD1 or TRBD2 (5 bases each). V dropped 1 base and J dropped 5 bases, with 20 bases sitting between them. The CDR3 has 17 residues. Looked up from germline, CDR1 is SGHDN and CDR2 is FVKESK. The CDR3 coding sequence is TGTGCCAGCAGCCAAGTGGGACGGATTACTTTGGGGGAGACCCAGTACTTC. This sequence encodes CASSQVGRITLGETQYF. Full variable domain (outside the CDR3, taken from reference TRBV14 and TRBJ2-5): EAGVTQFPSHSVIEKGQTVTLRCDPISGHDNLYWYRRVMGKEIKFLLHFVKESKQDESGMPNNRFLAERTGGTYSTLKVQPAELEDSGVYFCASSQVGRITLGETQYFGPGTRLLVL.

The CDR3 spells CASRRAESKQPEAFF. CDR3 coding DNA: TGCGCCAGCAGGCGGGCCGAGTCAAAGCAGCCTGAAGCTTTCTTT. The rearrangement joins TRBV5-1 to TRBJ1-1; no clear D. Trimming removed 5 bases at V and 6 bases at J, with 20 bases between. CDR3 length equals 15 residues. Germline V gene sequence: CDR1 SGHRS, CDR2 YFSETQ. Based on the CDR3 plus reference TRBV5-1 and TRBJ1-1, the full variable domain is KAGVTQTPRYLIKTRGQQVTLSCSPISGHRSVSWYQQTPGQGLQFLFEYFSETQRNKGNFPGRFSGRQFSNSRSEMNVSTLELGDSALYLCASRRAESKQPEAFFGQGTRLTVV.

The chain is built from TRBV5-1 and TRBJ1-1, with D maybe TRBD1 (6 bases). This CDR3 is built from 14 residues. Germline loops: CDR1 SGHRS, CDR2 YFSETQ. The V gene lost 0 bases and the J gene lost 1 base, with 7 bases spanning the gap. The CDR3 DNA follows: TGCGCCAGCAGCTTGGACAGGGCGAACACTGAAGCTTTCTTT. Translated: CASSLDRANTEAFF.

The gene calls are TRBV9 and TRBJ2-1; weak D call: TRBD2 (6 bases). Germline CDR1 is SGDLS and CDR2 is YYNGEE. Trimming stripped 3 bases from V and 8 bases from J, with 18 bases between. This CDR3 has 15 residues. The DNA for the CDR3 is TGTGCCAGCAGCGGATTACGAAGGGACTTAGATGAGCAGTTCTTC. Protein product: CASSGLRRDLDEQFF.

The chain carries TRBV19 and TRBJ1-1; 7 nucleotides match TRBD1. The CDR3 is made up of 13 amino acids. Trimming cost V 7 bases and J 3 bases; bases outside gene matches: 5. CDR1 is LNHDA and CDR2 is SQIVND in the germline V gene (reference sequence). The CDR3 here is CASKGAGDTEAFF. The DNA of the CDR3 is TGTGCCAGTAAGGGGGCAGGGGACACTGAAGCTTTCTTT.

This rearrangement joins TRBV7-6 to TRBJ2-2, with 10 bases aligning to TRBD2. The CDR3 is made up of 18 amino acids. Trimming removed 2 bases from V and 4 bases from J; junction bases left unmatched: 10. CDR1 is SGHVS, CDR2 FNYEAQ, per germline. CDR3 nucleotides: TGTGCCAGCAGCTTACGCCCCAGCGGGAGGGCGGGCACCGGGGAGCTGTTTTTT. This gives the protein CASSLRPSGRAGTGELFF.

The chain has TRBV11-3 and TRBJ2-5; TRBD2 agrees at 10 bases. Losses at the gene ends were 4 bases for V and 1 base for J; bases not matched to a gene: 6. There are 16 residues in the CDR3. Germline lookup yields CDR1 SGHNT and CDR2 YENEEA. The CDR3 coding sequence is TGTGCCAGCAGCTCCCGAATAGCGGGAGGCCAAGAGACCCAGTACTTC. Residues: CASSSRIAGGQETQYF.

The J gene is TRBJ2-1, the V gene TRBV2, with TRBD2 as a possible D gene (5 bases). Germline CDR1 reads SNHLY; CDR2 reads FYNNEI. This CDR3 region has 15 residues. Trimming took off 7 bases at V and 4 bases at J, with 17 bases between the two ends. The CDR3 is CASTLGSGAYNEQFF. Written as DNA, the CDR3 is TGTGCCAGCACCCTAGGGAGCGGTGCTTACAATGAGCAGTTCTTC.

This chain joins TRBV27 and TRBJ2-7; D is ambiguous. In germline, CDR1 is MNHEY, CDR2 SMNVEV (reference sequence). Trimming took 6 bases from V and 3 from J, leaving 15 bases between them. This CDR3 comprises 14 residues. The chain's CDR3 is CASRAKPSSYEQYF. The CDR3 DNA follows: TGTGCCAGCAGAGCTAAGCCATCGAGCTACGAGCAGTACTTC.

CDR3 DNA sequence: TGTGCCAGCAGCTTATCATCGACGATCACAGATACGCAGTATTTT. The encoded protein is CASSLSSTITDTQYF. The chain combines TRBV7-2 with TRBJ2-3; D unclear. Trimming shortened V by 2 bases and J by 2 bases, and 11 bases separated the two germline ends. The germline gives CDR1 SGHTA, CDR2 FQGNSA. The CDR3 runs to 15 residues.

The chain joins TRBV4-2 to TRBJ2-7; possible D gene TRBD2, 5 bases. Trimming removed 0 bases from V and 0 bases from J, with 30 bases in between. The CDR3 covers 22 residues. The germline gives CDR1 LGHNA, CDR2 YNFKEQ. In nucleotides, the CDR3 is TGTGCCAGCAGCCAAGATATTAAGGTACTTGCCCTCCCGGGAACCCCCTCCTACGAGCAGTACTTC. Its translation is CASSQDIKVLALPGTPSYEQYF.

The chain carries TRBV29-1 and TRBJ1-2; a weak D match, TRBD1 (5 bases). Germline V gene data show CDR1 as SQVTM and CDR2 as ANQGSEA. Between the trimmed V and J ends, which lost 6 bases and 8 bases, there was a span of 16 bases. The length of the CDR3 is 12 residues. The CDR3 loop is CSVGEPGSGYTF. CDR3 sequence (DNA): TGCAGCGTCGGGGAGCCAGGGAGCGGCTACACCTTC.

The J gene is TRBJ2-7, the V gene TRBV4-2; 7 nucleotides agree with TRBD1. The V gene end was trimmed by 2 bases and the J gene end by 0 bases; junction bases not matched to a gene: 4. Germline V gene sequence: CDR1 LGHNA, CDR2 YNFKEQ. The CDR3 totals 15 residues. The CDR3 nucleotides are TGTGCCAGCAGCCAAATCCGGGACAGCTCCTACGAGCAGTACTTC. It is translated as CASSQIRDSSYEQYF.

This chain uses TRBV19 with TRBJ2-7; TRBD1 might be the D (5 bases). The V gene lost 9 bases and the J gene lost 2 bases, with 11 bases spanning the gap. This CDR3 comprises 12 residues. Germline V gene sequence: CDR1 LNHDA, CDR2 SQIVND (reference sequence). For the CDR3, the DNA is TGTGCCAGGAGACAGATAGCCTACGAGCAGTACTTC. The encoded protein is CARRQIAYEQYF.

This sequence joins TRBV10-3 and TRBJ2-6; D possibly corresponds to TRBD1 (6 bases). The CDR3 is made up of 16 amino acids. Trimming shortened V by 6 bases and J by 0 bases, and 12 bases separated the two germline ends. The germline CDR1 and CDR2 sequences are ENHRY and SYGVKD. As DNA, the CDR3 is TGTGCCATCAGAACAGGGCTTAACTCTGGGGCCAACGTCCTGACTTTC. Encoded protein: CAIRTGLNSGANVLTF.

The chain joins TRBV7-9 to TRBJ2-3; possibly TRBD1 for D (5 bases). Deletions cut 5 bases from V and 3 bases from J, with 18 bases between. Germline CDR1 reads SEHNR; CDR2 reads FQNEAQ (reference sequence). The CDR3 is made up of 16 amino acids. The CDR3 here is CASSQYQGRGTDTQYF. The DNA of the CDR3 is TGTGCCAGCAGCCAATACCAGGGAAGAGGTACAGATACGCAGTATTTT.

This clone was observed once. This chain uses TRBV7-9 with TRBJ2-1; a weak D match, TRBD2 (5 bases). The CDR3 sequence is 15 residues long. Germline V gene lookup returns CDR1 SEHNR and CDR2 FQNEAQ (reference sequence). V was cut by 2 bases and J by 4 bases, with 12 bases left in between. CDR3 nucleotides: TGTGCCAGCAGCTTAAGCGGACTCGTTTACAATGAGCAGTTCTTC. Translated, it gives CASSLSGLVYNEQFF.

The chain is built from TRBV28 and TRBJ1-1, with D unclear. The CDR3 sequence is 16 residues long. The ends were cut back, 3 bases at V and 4 bases at J, with 18 bases in the middle. In germline, CDR1 is MDHEN, CDR2 SYDVKM. The CDR3 DNA reads as TGTGCCAGCAGTTTTAGGATGGGGTTATCTTCCACTGAAGCTTTCTTT. As protein: CASSFRMGLSSTEAFF.

This chain joins TRBV19 and TRBJ1-5, with 8 bases that match TRBD1. The V and J ends lost 5 bases and 0 bases, in that order; junction bases with no gene match: 6. CDR1 and CDR2 from the germline V gene are LNHDA and SQIVND (reference sequence). The length of the CDR3 is 16 residues. In nucleotides, the CDR3 is TGTGCCAGTAGTCTCTACAGGGGGGATAGCAATCAGCCCCAGCATTTT. This sequence encodes CASSLYRGDSNQPQHF. The variable domain in full, completed from reference TRBV19 and TRBJ1-5, reads DGGITQSPKYLFRKEGQNVTLSCEQNLNHDAMYWYRQDPGQGLRLIYYSQIVNDFQKGDIAEGYSVSREKKESFPLTVTSAQKNPTAFYLCASSLYRGDSNQPQHFGDGTRLSIL.

In this sample, this clone turned up once. The chain has TRBV6-6 and TRBJ1-1; tentatively, D is TRBD1 (5 bases). Germline V gives CDR1 MNHNY, CDR2 SVGAGI (reference sequence). The length of the CDR3 is 15 residues. Trimming left V 7 bases short and J 4 bases short, with 19 bases between. The CDR3 protein is CASMGTGKGVTEAFF. CDR3 nucleotide sequence: TGTGCCAGCATGGGTACAGGTAAAGGTGTCACTGAAGCTTTCTTT.

J is TRBJ2-7 and V is TRBV7-2; no definite D call. The CDR3 sequence is 12 residues long. Germline V CDR1 and CDR2: SGHTA, FQGNSA. With 5 bases removed from V and 5 bases from J, the gap between germline ends came to 10 bases. The CDR3 DNA sequence: TGTGCCAGCAGCGTAGTAGGAAACGAGCAGTACTTC. Protein: CASSVVGNEQYF.

The chain is built from TRBV7-8 and TRBJ1-3; the match to TRBD1 covers 9 bases. The germline V gene encodes CDR1 SGHVS and CDR2 FQNEAQ. This CDR3 has 14 residues. J lost 4 bases, V lost 4 bases, and 2 bases had no gene match. The CDR3 protein is CASSSGTGGNTIYF. In DNA, the CDR3 is TGTGCCAGCAGCTCTGGGACAGGGGGAAACACCATATATTTT. Looking up the rest from reference TRBV7-8 and TRBJ1-3 gives the full variable domain: GAGVSQSPRYKVAKRGQDVALRCDPISGHVSLFWYQQALGQGPEFLTYFQNEAQLDKSGLPSDRFFAERPEGSVSTLKIQRTQQEDSAVYLCASSSGTGGNTIYFGEGSWLTVV.

This clone was seen just once. DNA of the CDR3: TGTGCCAGCAGTGATTTCGGACTAGCGGGAAAATCCTACGAGCAGTACTTC. This translates into CASSDFGLAGKSYEQYF. The chain is built from TRBV2 and TRBJ2-7, with 12 bases matching TRBD2. The CDR3 contains 17 residues. J lost 1 base, V lost 3 bases, and 7 bases had no gene match. CDR1 is SNHLY and CDR2 is FYNNEI in the germline V gene.

This chain connects TRBV7-7 to TRBJ2-5, with 9 bases lining up with TRBD2. Per the germline V gene, CDR1 is SSHAT and CDR2 is FNYEAQ (reference sequence). This CDR3 has 14 residues. V shed 5 bases, J shed 3 bases, and the junction held 4 bases outside the gene matches. The CDR3 region has the DNA TGTGCCAGCAGCACAATAGCGGGGGAAGAGACCCAGTACTTC. This gives the protein CASSTIAGEETQYF.